These T cell receptor beta chains were read from a single sample in a study of cytomegalovirus exposure and HLA in healthy donors. Here immunoSEQ multiplex PCR was the method, and the copy in TCRdb shows in-frame clones only, minus some. The table includes approximately 190,000 clones, 78% detected once. The specimen was PBMCs. All receptors come from a woman in her 30s in good health and CMV-seropositive. Both conserved end residues are part of each CDR3. Fields, in order: V gene, clone size, D gene, J gene, CDR3 protein, CDR3 DNA. D genes are given only for firm matches. Part of the rows lack a size; the others show once, few, many or a class for expanded clones.

v_gene: TRBV5-5
abundance: few
d_gene: NA
j_gene: TRBJ1-1
CDR3aa: CASSLIGEGTEAFF
CDR3nt: TGTGCCAGCAGCTTAATAGGGGAGGGCACTGAAGCTTTCTTT

v_gene: TRBV19
abundance: NA
d_gene: TRBD1
j_gene: TRBJ2-1
CDR3aa: CASSTDRGAYNEQFF
CDR3nt: TGTGCCAGTAGTACCGACAGGGGCGCCTACAATGAGCAGTTCTTC

v_gene: TRBV11-2
abundance: NA
d_gene: TRBD2
j_gene: TRBJ2-3
CDR3aa: CASRFSGSLITDTQYF
CDR3nt: TGTGCCAGCAGGTTTAGCGGGAGCCTTATCACAGATACGCAGTATTTT

v_gene: TRBV4-3
abundance: NA
d_gene: TRBD1
j_gene: TRBJ2-7
CDR3aa: CASSSGTGDYEQYF
CDR3nt: TGCGCCAGCAGCTCCGGGACAGGGGACTACGAGCAGTACTTC

v_gene: TRBV5-4
abundance: NA
d_gene: TRBD1
j_gene: TRBJ2-5
CDR3aa: CASSRTGGLQETQYF
CDR3nt: TGTGCCAGCAGCCGCACAGGGGGCCTTCAAGAGACCCAGTACTTC

v_gene: TRBV5-5
abundance: NA
d_gene: NA
j_gene: TRBJ2-3
CDR3aa: CATSPDRGTMDTQYF
CDR3nt: TGTGCCACCTCCCCCGACCGGGGGACGATGGATACGCAGTATTTT

v_gene: TRBV19
abundance: NA
d_gene: NA
j_gene: TRBJ2-7
CDR3aa: CASSIVDRGSEQYF
CDR3nt: TGTGCCAGTAGTATAGTAGATAGGGGCAGCGAGCAGTACTTC

v_gene: TRBV2
abundance: NA
d_gene: NA
j_gene: TRBJ2-7
CDR3aa: CASSESREYEQYF
CDR3nt: TGTGCCAGCAGTGAGTCTCGGGAATACGAGCAGTACTTC

v_gene: TRBV9
abundance: few
d_gene: TRBD1
j_gene: TRBJ1-1
CDR3aa: CASSERQGAYMNTEAFF
CDR3nt: TGTGCCAGCAGCGAACGACAGGGGGCCTACATGAACACTGAAGCTTTCTTT

v_gene: TRBV19
abundance: NA
d_gene: TRBD1
j_gene: TRBJ1-5
CDR3aa: CASRLDRGLNQPQHF
CDR3nt: TGTGCCAGTAGGCTAGACAGGGGACTCAATCAGCCCCAGCATTTT

v_gene: TRBV5-1
abundance: NA
d_gene: TRBD1
j_gene: TRBJ1-1
CDR3aa: CASRLGQGGTEAFF
CDR3nt: TGCGCCAGCCGCCTAGGACAGGGAGGCACTGAAGCTTTCTTT